This passage covers 30 T cell receptor beta chains from one sample sequenced in a study of cytomegalovirus exposure and HLA in healthy donors. PCR primers comprised 60 Vbeta and 13 Jbeta primers. Generated by immunoSEQ multiplex PCR, the TCRdb table keeps only in-frame clones and is missing some. The table lists just over 150,000 clones, 80% to 90% of them singletons, with about 2.4% in the top ten. Sequenced input: PBMCs. Source of these receptors: a woman aged 18-30 years in good health and CMV-seronegative.

Here the CDR3 reads CASSPDRGGYTF. In nucleotides, the CDR3 is TGCGCCAGCAGTCCGGACAGGGGCGGCTACACCTTC. The chain has TRBV5-1 and TRBJ1-2; the match to TRBD1 covers 9 bases. Germline CDR1 reads SGHRS; CDR2 reads YFSETQ. V lost 5 bases and J lost 8; bases outside the gene matches: 4. The CDR3 has 12 residues.

The chain employs TRBV30 and TRBJ2-7; possible D gene TRBD2, 6 bases. CDR1 GTSNPN and CDR2 SVGIG come from the germline V gene (reference sequence). Trimming left V 3 bases short and J 2 bases short, with 17 bases between. CDR3 length equals 15 residues. Here the CDR3 reads CAWRSGQRVAYEQYF. CDR3 nucleotide sequence: TGTGCCTGGAGAAGCGGCCAGCGGGTAGCCTACGAGCAGTACTTC.

The chain couples TRBV11-2 to TRBJ1-4; D call uncertain. The ends were cut back, 1 base at V and 6 bases at J, with 9 bases in the middle. Per germline, CDR1 SGHAT and CDR2 FQNNGV. CDR3 length: 14 amino acids. This CDR3 reads CASSLGHIHEKLFF. CDR3 sequence (DNA): TGTGCCAGCAGCTTAGGACATATACATGAAAAACTGTTTTTT. Drawing the rest from reference TRBV11-2 and TRBJ1-4, the complete variable domain is EAGVAQSPRYKIIEKRQSVAFWCNPISGHATLYWYQQILGQGPKLLIQFQNNGVVDDSQLPKDRFSAERLKGVDSTLKIQPAKLEDSAVYLCASSLGHIHEKLFFGSGTQLSVL.

V gene TRBV7-9 combines with J gene TRBJ2-4, with D maybe TRBD1 (5 bases). Germline CDR1 reads SEHNR; CDR2 reads FQNEAQ (reference sequence). The length of the CDR3 is 13 residues. Between the trimmed V and J ends, which lost 4 bases and 5 bases, there was a span of 9 bases. The CDR3: CASSSQTENIQYF. CDR3 sequence (DNA): TGTGCCAGCAGCTCCCAGACAGAAAACATTCAGTACTTC. Full variable domain (remainder filled in from reference TRBV7-9 and TRBJ2-4): DTGVSQNPRHKITKRGQNVTFRCDPISEHNRLYWYRQTLGQGPEFLTYFQNEAQLEKSRLLSDRFSAERPKGSFSTLEIQRTEQGDSAMYLCASSSQTENIQYFGAGTRLSVL.

The gene calls are TRBV7-9 and TRBJ2-7, with TRBD2 matching over 10 bases. This CDR3 is 15 amino acids long. CDR1 is SEHNR, CDR2 FQNEAQ, per germline (reference sequence). The J segment lost 6 bases and the V segment lost 1 base, leaving 6 bases of the junction unmatched. The CDR3 is CASSLVASGSTEQYF. CDR3 nucleotide sequence: TGTGCCAGCAGCTTAGTAGCTAGCGGGAGTACCGAGCAGTACTTC.

The CDR3 here is CASSVLAGVSGELFF. The DNA of the CDR3 is TGTGCCAGCAGTGTACTAGCGGGAGTCTCCGGGGAGCTGTTTTTT. The genes are TRBV6-4 and TRBJ2-2; 11 bases are a match to TRBD2. Trimming cost V 4 bases and J 6 bases; bases outside gene matches: 4. CDR1 MRHNA and CDR2 SNTAGT come from the germline V gene. The length of the CDR3 is 15 residues.

DNA for the CDR3: TGCAGCGCCCGACAGGGCCCGAATGAAAAACTGTTTTTT. It translates to CSARQGPNEKLFF. J is TRBJ1-4 and V is TRBV29-1; 7 bases are a match to TRBD1. There are 13 residues in the CDR3. The ends lost 7 bases at V and 5 bases at J; junction bases unmatched: 7. Germline lookup yields CDR1 SQVTM and CDR2 ANQGSEA.

As DNA, the CDR3 is TGTGCCAGCAGCTCGACCCGGGACAGGAGCGAGCAGTACTTC. This encodes CASSSTRDRSEQYF. The rearrangement links TRBV7-2 to TRBJ2-7, with TRBD1 matching over 8 bases. Germline V gene sequence: CDR1 SGHTA, CDR2 FQGNSA. Trimming took 4 bases from V and 6 from J; bases not matched to a gene: 8. The CDR3 sequence is 14 residues long.

The CDR3 region has the DNA TGTGCCAGCAGCTCGGGGGGGGCCGCGTACGAGCAGTACTTC. It is translated as CASSSGGAAYEQYF. The chain carries TRBV7-2 and TRBJ2-7, with TRBD2 matching over 8 bases. Germline V CDR1 and CDR2: SGHTA, FQGNSA. This CDR3 is 14 amino acids long. The V gene end was trimmed by 4 bases and the J gene end by 4 bases; junction bases not matched to a gene: 6.

The chain links TRBV7-2 to TRBJ2-1, with D unresolved. The germline CDR1 and CDR2 sequences are SGHTA and FQGNSA. There are 14 residues in the CDR3. Trimming shortened V by 2 bases and J by 3 bases, and 8 bases separated the two germline ends. The chain's CDR3 is CASSLLSGYNEQFF. The DNA of the CDR3 is TGTGCCAGCAGCTTATTATCGGGCTACAATGAGCAGTTCTTC.

The gene calls are TRBV30 and TRBJ2-7; possibly TRBD2 for D (6 bases). Deletions cut 2 bases from V and 4 bases from J, with 12 bases between. CDR3 length: 13 amino acids. Per germline, CDR1 GTSNPN and CDR2 SVGIG (reference sequence). The CDR3 nucleotides are TGTGCCTGGAGTACCGGACTACCATACGAGCAGTACTTC. Translation gives CAWSTGLPYEQYF.

The count of this clone is one. The chain links TRBV19 to TRBJ1-2; TRBD1 agrees at 9 bases. This CDR3 contains 16 residues. CDR1 and CDR2 (germline): LNHDA, SQIVND (reference sequence). After removal of 7 bases from V and 8 bases from J, the junction contained 17 bases not matched to a gene. CDR3: CASTSPLGGQGKGYTF. The CDR3 nucleotides read TGTGCCAGTACCTCCCCCCTAGGGGGACAGGGTAAAGGCTACACCTTC.

This clone has more than one count but fewer than ten. This rearrangement joins TRBV19 to TRBJ2-3; the match to TRBD2 covers 11 bases. Germline lookup yields CDR1 LNHDA and CDR2 SQIVND (reference sequence). The ends lost 1 base at V and 2 bases at J; junction bases unmatched: 11. CDR3 length: 19 residues. DNA for the CDR3: TGTGCCAGTAGTATAGCTAGCGGGAGGACTTCGCGGTACACAGATACGCAGTATTTT. It encodes CASSIASGRTSRYTDTQYF.

The rearrangement links TRBV7-2 to TRBJ1-4; 8 bases are a match to TRBD1. V dropped 5 bases and J dropped 8; count of bases not matched to a gene: 10. The CDR3 is 15 residues long. Germline V gene sequence: CDR1 SGHTA, CDR2 FQGNSA. CDR3 residues: CASSRQTGEGEKLFF. In DNA, the CDR3 is TGTGCCAGCAGCAGGCAGACAGGGGAAGGCGAAAAACTGTTTTTT.

CDR3 region: CASRGTGFSEKLFF. The CDR3 DNA reads as TGTGCCAGCAGAGGGACAGGGTTTAGCGAAAAACTGTTTTTT. V usage is TRBV6-5 and J usage is TRBJ1-4, with 9 bases fitting TRBD1. V trimming: 6 bases; J trimming: 8 bases; junction bases outside the gene matches: 7. The germline V gene encodes CDR1 MNHEY and CDR2 SVGAGI. CDR3 length: 14 amino acids.

To note about this clone: The junction departs from germline at one end; a sequencing error may be responsible. V usage is TRBV13 and J usage is TRBJ1-4; TRBD1 aligns across 8 bases. This CDR3 contains 16 residues. Germline V lookup: CDR1 PRHDT, CDR2 FYEKMQ (reference sequence). CDR3 in DNA: TGTGCCAGCAGCCTAGGATCACAGGGGGCTAATGAAAAACTGTTTTTT. The encoded protein is CASSLGSQGANEKLFF.

This chain uses TRBV27 with TRBJ2-3, with D uncertain. Germline lookup yields CDR1 MNHEY and CDR2 SMNVEV (reference sequence). This CDR3 is 11 amino acids long. V dropped 2 bases and J dropped 6 bases, with 3 bases sitting between them. The CDR3 region is CASSLPDTQYF. CDR3 coding DNA: TGTGCCAGCAGTTTACCGGATACGCAGTATTTT.

The rearrangement links TRBV4-1 to TRBJ1-5, with D tentatively TRBD1 (6 bases). The germline V and J ends were trimmed by 2 bases and 4 bases, with 12 bases remaining between them. CDR1 MGHRA and CDR2 YSYEKL come from the germline V gene. The CDR3 extends over 15 amino acids. Here the CDR3 DNA reads TGCGCCAGCAGCCAACTACAGGGTGGTAATCAGCCCCAGCATTTT. As protein: CASSQLQGGNQPQHF.

CDR3 DNA: TGTGCCAGCAGTGAAGGGCGGGGGGGCATCGGGGAGCTGTTTTTT. Its protein product is CASSEGRGGIGELFF. J is TRBJ2-2 and V is TRBV2, with 9 bases identical to TRBD2. Germline V gene lookup returns CDR1 SNHLY and CDR2 FYNNEI. V lost 1 base and J lost 7; bases outside the gene matches: 4. The CDR3 loop spans 15 amino acids. Using reference TRBV2 and TRBJ2-2 for the parts outside the CDR3, the full variable domain is EPEVTQTPSHQVTQMGQEVILRCVPISNHLYFYWYRQILGQKVEFLVSFYNNEISEKSEIFDDQFSVERPDGSNFTLKIRSTKLEDSAMYFCASSEGRGGIGELFFGEGSRLTVL.

The chain uses TRBV15 and TRBJ1-5, with 8 bases lining up with TRBD1. The germline gives CDR1 LNHNV, CDR2 YYDKDF (reference sequence). The ends lost 1 base at V and 2 bases at J; junction bases unmatched: 7. This CDR3 has 17 amino acids. The CDR3 DNA sequence: TGTGCCACCAGCAGAGTTCCAGGGGGCAGTGGCAATCAGCCCCAGCATTTT. Amino acid sequence: CATSRVPGGSGNQPQHF. Based on the CDR3 plus reference TRBV15 and TRBJ1-5, the full variable domain is DAMVIQNPRYQVTQFGKPVTLSCSQTLNHNVMYWYQQKSSQAPKLLFHYYDKDFNNEADTPDNFQSRRPNTSFCFLDIRSPGLGDTAMYLCATSRVPGGSGNQPQHFGDGTRLSIL.

The chain combines TRBV30 with TRBJ2-7; 7 bases are a match to TRBD2. The J segment lost 6 bases and the V segment lost 4 bases, leaving 9 bases of the junction unmatched. Germline lookup yields CDR1 GTSNPN and CDR2 SVGIG (reference sequence). The CDR3 runs to 13 residues. The CDR3 region is CAWTRDYTAEQYF. The CDR3 DNA sequence: TGTGCCTGGACCCGGGACTACACCGCCGAGCAGTACTTC. Drawing the rest from reference TRBV30 and TRBJ2-7, the complete variable domain is SQTIHQWPATLVQPVGSPLSLECTVEGTSNPNLYWYRQAAGRGLQLLFYSVGIGQISSEVPQNLSASRPQDRQFILSSKKLLLSDSGFYLCAWTRDYTAEQYFGPGTRLTVT.

CDR3 sequence reads: CASAVRQRQETQYF. DNA of the CDR3: TGTGCCAGCGCTGTGAGACAGCGTCAAGAGACCCAGTACTTC. This chain connects TRBV28 to TRBJ2-5; the D gene is possibly TRBD1 (5 bases). Between the trimmed V and J ends, which lost 8 bases and 2 bases, there was a span of 15 bases. Germline V gene lookup returns CDR1 MDHEN and CDR2 SYDVKM. The CDR3 length is 14 residues.

The chain combines TRBV7-6 with TRBJ2-3, with D perhaps matching TRBD2 (6 bases). Deletions cut 5 bases from V and 3 bases from J, with 18 bases between. The CDR3 length is 16 residues. The germline V gene encodes CDR1 SGHVS and CDR2 FNYEAQ. The CDR3 DNA reads as TGTGCCAGCAGCCCCAGCCCCCGACGGGGGACAGATACGCAGTATTTT. It specifies CASSPSPRRGTDTQYF.

The chain is built from TRBV7-2 and TRBJ2-3, with D tentatively TRBD2 (6 bases). V lost 5 bases to trimming and J lost 3 bases, with 12 bases between them. The germline CDR1 and CDR2 sequences are SGHTA and FQGNSA. CDR3 length: 14 amino acids. The CDR3 loop reads CASSMSSGTDTQYF. The CDR3 DNA is TGTGCCAGCAGCATGAGTAGCGGAACAGATACGCAGTATTTT.

This chain links TRBV5-5 with TRBJ1-3; TRBD1 might be the D (5 bases). CDR1 and CDR2 (germline): SGHKS, YYEKEE (reference sequence). The CDR3 has 15 residues. Trimming cost V 1 base and J 3 bases, with 11 bases left between them. CDR3 amino acids: CASSLSGNGGNTIYF. In DNA form, the CDR3 reads TGTGCCAGCAGCTTGTCAGGGAATGGTGGAAACACCATATATTTT.

This clone was counted a few times. The chain carries TRBV5-1 and TRBJ2-1; 7 bases are a match to TRBD2. The CDR3 is 14 residues long. Germline CDR1 is SGHRS and CDR2 is YFSETQ. J lost 4 bases, V lost 4 bases, and 5 bases had no gene match. CDR3: CASSPTAGYNEQFF. The DNA of the CDR3 is TGCGCCAGCAGCCCAACAGCGGGGTACAATGAGCAGTTCTTC.

The J gene is TRBJ2-5, the V gene TRBV7-2; no clear D gene. Trimming cost V 1 base and J 1 base, with 10 bases left between them. The CDR3 spans 15 residues. The V gene's germline CDR1 is SGHTA and CDR2 FQGNSA. CDR3 sequence: CASSLGAALQETQYF. CDR3 sequence (DNA): TGTGCCAGCAGCTTAGGGGCCGCACTCCAAGAGACCCAGTACTTC.

The V call is TRBV5-1, the J call TRBJ1-4; 8 positions match TRBD1. Germline loops: CDR1 SGHRS, CDR2 YFSETQ. Trimming took 4 bases from V and 7 from J; bases not matched to a gene: 6. The CDR3 has 14 amino acids. The CDR3 here is CASSPDRDGEKLFF. The CDR3 DNA reads as TGCGCCAGCAGCCCGGACAGGGACGGTGAAAAACTGTTTTTT.

V is TRBV18 and J is TRBJ1-6; tentatively, D is TRBD1 (6 bases). The CDR3 is made up of 17 amino acids. The germline V gene has CDR1 KGHSH and CDR2 LQKENI. The V and J ends lost 3 bases and 0 bases respectively, with 12 bases between them. CDR3 in DNA: TGTGCCAGCTCACCCCGGACAGTGCTCTCCTATAATTCACCCCTCCACTTT. Translating gives CASSPRTVLSYNSPLHF.

The chain joins TRBV5-4 to TRBJ2-1; 9 nucleotides agree with TRBD1. CDR3 length: 15 amino acids. Germline lookup yields CDR1 SGHNT and CDR2 YYREEE (reference sequence). V lost 3 bases, J lost 5 bases, and 6 bases stayed unmatched. In nucleotides, the CDR3 is TGTGCCAGCAGCTCCGACAGGGGGGTTGACAATGAGCAGTTCTTC. Translating it yields CASSSDRGVDNEQFF.